The 27 T cell receptor beta chains below were found in one sample sequenced in a study of regulatory T cells in long-lasting Graves disease (dated by TCRdb to 2020 to 2022). The library was obtained by multiplex PCR. Instrument on record: Illumina HiSeq 4000. TCR beta libraries were built with iRepertoire HTBI primers and Arm-PCR amplification of CDR3 regions. In-frame beta chains were kept once TCRdb had trimmed the public reads at Q25 with fastp and called clones with MiXCR. Rows are combined by CDR3 protein, so each entry shows the most common genes and DNA. Here the sample has about 330,000 distinct CDR3 sequences; 15% to 20% occur a single time. The leading ten clones occupy 20% of the sample. In light of the paper, this sample's time point label describes: newly diagnosed GD, antithyroid drugs for less than 3 months. For both TCR sequencing and RNA sequencing, RNA was extracted from PBMCs using TRIzol.

The data were also submitted as part of a second study, on T cells in Graves' hyperthyroidism and ophthalmopathy.

The sample here was peripheral blood mononuclear cells (PBMCs), taken at new diagnosis, from a patient treated with antithyroid drugs. Receptors were obtained from a woman aged 18-29 years with Graves disease. Donor details come from another sample of the same person, matched by shared clones.

This chain uses TRBV28 with TRBJ1-5; TRBD1 might be the D (5 bases). Germline CDR1 is MDHEN and CDR2 is SYDVKM. This CDR3 contains 15 residues. The V end lost 6 bases, the J end lost 0 bases, and 12 bases lay between the germline ends. As DNA, the CDR3 is TGTGCCAGCAGCGCCGGGACGACTAGCAATCAGCCCCAGCATTTT. Translating it yields CASSAGTTSNQPQHF.

V and J are TRBV11-1 and TRBJ1-4; no clear D. Germline V gene lookup returns CDR1 SGHAT and CDR2 FQDESV (reference sequence). The ends were cut back, 3 bases at V and 7 bases at J, with 12 bases in the middle. The CDR3 has 14 residues. The CDR3: CASSFNGLGEKLFF. DNA of the CDR3: TGTGCCAGCAGCTTTAACGGGCTCGGTGAAAAACTGTTTTTT.

The rearrangement links TRBV12-3 or TRBV12-4 to TRBJ1-1; D remains ambiguous. With 1 base removed from V and 3 bases from J, the gap between germline ends came to 9 bases. This CDR3 is 14 amino acids long. The CDR3 is CASSLGAAHTEAFF. CDR3 DNA: TGTGCCAGCAGTTTAGGAGCCGCCCACACTGAAGCTTTCTTT.

Note on this clonotype: With only one base between it and a far larger clone, this is likely a read error. V is TRBV11-2 and J is TRBJ2-1; D assignment may be TRBD1 or TRBD2 (5 bases each). This CDR3 has 17 residues. Trimming removed 2 bases at V and 12 bases at J, with 26 bases between. From germline, CDR1 is SGHAT and CDR2 FQNNGV. The CDR3 loop is CASSLYGISGPRRRQFF. In DNA, the CDR3 is TGTGCCAGCAGCTTATACGGGATTTCGGGACCAAGACGACGGCAGTTCTTC.

This clonotype has a count of ten or more. The genes are TRBV7-9 and TRBJ1-2; 8 bases are a match to TRBD1. The CDR3 loop spans 15 amino acids. V lost 2 bases to trimming and J lost 7 bases; unmatched junction nucleotides: 9. Germline CDR1 reads SEHNR; CDR2 reads FQNEAQ (reference sequence). CDR3 sequence (DNA): TGTGCCAGCAGCTTAACGGGACAGGCCCTCCGTGGCTACACCTTC. This encodes CASSLTGQALRGYTF.

The rearrangement links TRBV6-1 to TRBJ2-5, with TRBD2 as a possible D gene (7 bases). The V gene lost 4 bases and the J gene lost 5 bases, with 23 bases spanning the gap. Germline CDR1 MNHNS, CDR2 SASEGT. The CDR3 is made up of 17 amino acids. The CDR3 is CASSGGGHGLPPETQYF. In DNA, the CDR3 is TGTGCCAGCAGTGGGGGGGGACACGGTTTACCACCCGAGACCCAGTACTTC.

This clonotype showed up many times. The chain combines TRBV9 with TRBJ2-3; either TRBD1 or TRBD2 may supply D (5 bases each). Germline loops: CDR1 SGDLS, CDR2 YYNGEE. The CDR3 is 16 residues long. With 0 bases removed from V and 2 bases from J, the gap between germline ends came to 13 bases. The CDR3 coding sequence is TGTGCCAGCAGCGTAGGGGTGGGGGATATCACAGATACGCAGTATTTT. Its protein product is CASSVGVGDITDTQYF.

The table lists this clonotype with many counts. V usage is TRBV7-9 and J usage is TRBJ2-1, with unresolved D. This CDR3 has 14 residues. Germline values: CDR1 SEHNR, CDR2 FQNEAQ (reference sequence). The ends were cut back, 4 bases at V and 3 bases at J, with 10 bases in the middle. The CDR3 region has the DNA TGTGCCAGCAGCTCAGTTGACGGCTACAATGAGCAGTTCTTC. As protein: CASSSVDGYNEQFF.

The chain has TRBV20-1 and TRBJ1-3, with 8 bases lining up with TRBD1. The CDR3 contains 13 residues. The V segment lost 5 bases and the J segment 8 bases; nucleotides outside the gene matches: 8. Germline CDR1 is DFQATT and CDR2 is SNEGSKA (reference sequence). The CDR3 bases are TGCAGTGCTTCACAGGGGGTGCTCGACACCATATATTTT. Its protein product is CSASQGVLDTIYF.

The table lists this clonotype with many counts. The chain couples TRBV7-8 to TRBJ2-3; weak D call: TRBD1 (6 bases). The V gene lost 1 base and the J gene lost 5 bases, with 13 bases spanning the gap. CDR3 length: 15 residues. The germline gives CDR1 SGHVS, CDR2 FQNEAQ. CDR3 nucleotide sequence: TGTGCCAGCAGCTTAGTGTGGCAGGGGATAGATACGCAGTATTTT. Its translation is CASSLVWQGIDTQYF.

The chain couples TRBV30 to TRBJ2-1; 9 bases are a match to TRBD2. Germline V gene sequence: CDR1 GTSNPN, CDR2 SVGIG (reference sequence). The V and J ends lost 0 bases and 6 bases, in that order; junction bases with no gene match: 9. The CDR3 totals 16 residues. In nucleotides, the CDR3 is TGTGCCTGGAGTGTACGGCGGGAGGGGATTCTCAATGAGCAGTTCTTC. It translates to CAWSVRREGILNEQFF.

This clonotype has ten or more counts. V usage is TRBV6-1 and J usage is TRBJ1-1; D gene unclear. CDR1 is MNHNS and CDR2 is SASEGT in the germline V gene. V was pared by 2 bases and J by 2 bases, with 12 bases between. The CDR3 is 15 amino acids. The CDR3 DNA follows: TGTGCCAGCAGTGAACATAGTGTGGGTAACACTGAAGCTTTCTTT. Amino acids: CASSEHSVGNTEAFF.

J is TRBJ2-1 and V is TRBV10-1; D is unresolved. Trimming cost V 3 bases and J 3 bases, with 12 bases left between them. CDR3 size: 15 residues. From germline, CDR1 is WNHNN and CDR2 SYGVQD (reference sequence). CDR3 sequence: CASSEFFGSYNEQFF. The CDR3 DNA is TGCGCCAGCAGTGAATTTTTCGGCAGCTACAATGAGCAGTTCTTC.

This clonotype has a count of ten or more. This sequence joins TRBV2 and TRBJ2-1; D is perhaps TRBD2 (6 bases). Trimming removed 7 bases at V and 5 bases at J, with 15 bases between. The CDR3 is made up of 14 amino acids. Germline lookup yields CDR1 SNHLY and CDR2 FYNNEI. CDR3 loop: CASTPLARHNEQFF. As DNA, the CDR3 is TGTGCCAGCACTCCGCTAGCGAGACACAATGAGCAGTTCTTC.

This clonotype was detected ten times or more. The rearrangement joins TRBV14 to TRBJ2-7; the match to TRBD1 covers 9 bases. Germline CDR1 reads SGHDN; CDR2 reads FVKESK. V was pared by 0 bases and J by 3 bases, with 15 bases of the junction left unmatched. The CDR3 has 19 residues. The CDR3 sequence: CASSQERTGPTGGSYEQYF. The CDR3 coding sequence is TGTGCCAGCAGCCAAGAAAGGACAGGCCCCACAGGGGGCAGCTACGAGCAGTACTTC.

This clonotype was recorded once. A far larger clone is one nucleotide away, so this likely arose from a read error. V usage is TRBV12-3 or TRBV12-4 and J usage is TRBJ2-7; 12 nucleotides line up with TRBD2. CDR3 length: 15 amino acids. J lost 3 bases, V lost 6 bases, and 6 bases had no gene match. For the CDR3, the DNA is TGTGCCAGCAGCCCCGGACTAGCGGGATTCTACGAGCAGTACTTC. It is translated as CASSPGLAGFYEQYF.

The chain uses TRBV28 and TRBJ2-7; 8 positions agree with TRBD2. Trimming removed 5 bases from V and 4 bases from J; junction bases left unmatched: 13. Germline CDR1 MDHEN, CDR2 SYDVKM. CDR3 size: 16 residues. Written as DNA, the CDR3 is TGTGCCAGCAGTGAAAGTACTAGCGGCAGGCGGTACGAGCAGTACTTC. Translation gives CASSESTSGRRYEQYF.

The chain couples TRBV7-9 to TRBJ2-7; D not certain. V dropped 5 bases and J dropped 6 bases, with 17 bases sitting between them. Germline V gives CDR1 SEHNR, CDR2 FQNEAQ (reference sequence). CDR3 length: 14 amino acids. CDR3 region: CASSPSPDLPEQYF. CDR3 coding DNA: TGTGCCAGCAGCCCATCCCCGGACCTTCCCGAGCAGTACTTC.

The sample holds many counts of this clonotype. The chain has TRBV5-1 and TRBJ2-3, with TRBD2 identical over 10 bases. There are 16 residues in the CDR3. Germline CDR1 and CDR2: SGHRS and YFSETQ. The trim removed 0 bases at V and 4 bases at J, leaving 5 bases unmatched. The CDR3 protein is CASSLGPSGGPDTQYF. The DNA of the CDR3 is TGCGCCAGCAGCTTGGGGCCTAGCGGGGGTCCAGATACGCAGTATTTT.

The sample holds many counts of this clonotype. The V and J genes are TRBV2 and TRBJ2-5; 8 bases agree with TRBD2. This CDR3 is 16 amino acids long. V lost 4 bases and J lost 2; bases outside the gene matches: 9. CDR1 is SNHLY, CDR2 FYNNEI, per germline. The CDR3 here is CASSAQTSAGQETQYF. CDR3 bases: TGTGCCAGCAGTGCTCAGACTAGCGCGGGGCAAGAGACCCAGTACTTC.

This clonotype was detected only a few times. CDR3 amino acids: CASSFGQPNSPLHF. DNA for the CDR3: TGCGCCAGCAGCTTCGGGCAGCCTAATTCACCCCTCCACTTT. The chain has TRBV5-1 and TRBJ1-6, with no clear D. Germline V lookup: CDR1 SGHRS, CDR2 YFSETQ. V lost 2 bases to trimming and J lost 6 bases, with 9 bases between them. The length of the CDR3 is 14 residues.

This clonotype was recorded many times. This sequence joins TRBV12-3 or TRBV12-4 and TRBJ2-5; 7 bases are a match to TRBD1. V shed 7 bases, J shed 2 bases, and the junction held 7 bases outside the gene matches. The CDR3 extends over 14 amino acids. For the CDR3, the DNA is TGTGCCAGCACCCCAGGGGGACAGCAAGAGACCCAGTACTTC. Translating gives CASTPGGQQETQYF.

As to this clonotype: Relative to the germline gene, one junction end is altered; a read error may explain this. The J gene is TRBJ1-2, the V gene TRBV29-1, with 7 bases lining up with TRBD1. The CDR3 is 14 amino acids. Germline lookup yields CDR1 SQVTM and CDR2 ANQGSEA. The CDR3 protein is CSAESDRAPYGYTF. The CDR3 DNA reads TGCAGCGCTGAATCTGACAGGGCCCCCTACGGCTACACCTTC.

Concerning this clonotype itself: Since a much larger clone is just one base distant, this may be a read error. As DNA, the CDR3 is TGTGCCAGCAGCTTCGGACTAGCGGGGGGTAATGGGCAGTTCTTC. Translation gives CASSFGLAGGNGQFF. This sequence joins TRBV11-3 and TRBJ2-1; 14 bases are a match to TRBD2. The CDR3 covers 15 residues. Per the germline V gene, CDR1 is SGHNT and CDR2 is YENEEA.

This clonotype was counted only a few times. The chain carries TRBV10-2 and TRBJ1-5, with D maybe TRBD1 (5 bases). The CDR3 consists of 14 residues. Germline V CDR1 and CDR2: WSHSY, SAAADI. Deletions cut 11 bases from V and 0 bases from J, with 14 bases between. This chain's CDR3 is CALGQGDSNQPQHF. The CDR3 DNA follows: TGCGCCCTTGGCCAAGGGGATAGCAATCAGCCCCAGCATTTT.

This clonotype was found many times. The chain recombines TRBV7-9 with TRBJ2-3; D assignment may be TRBD1 or TRBD2 (5 bases each). The CDR3 has 13 amino acids. The germline V gene has CDR1 SEHNR and CDR2 FQNEAQ (reference sequence). Deletions cut 5 bases from V and 2 bases from J, with 8 bases between. The CDR3 DNA sequence: TGTGCCAGCAGCCACGGGGCCACAGATACGCAGTATTTT. It yields the protein CASSHGATDTQYF.

This clonotype occurred many times. The genes are TRBV7-2 and TRBJ1-2; 8 nucleotides line up with TRBD1. The CDR3 covers 16 residues. Germline V gene data show CDR1 as SGHTA and CDR2 as FQGNSA. With 4 bases clipped from V and 3 bases from J, the junction kept 10 bases outside the gene matches. For the CDR3, the DNA is TGTGCCAGCAGCTCTCGGACAGGGTATGACGACTATGGCTACACCTTC. This codes for CASSSRTGYDDYGYTF.